The TCR beta chain under discussion was sequenced for a study of T cell changes during pregnancy in multiple sclerosis. TCRdb's table, derived via immunoSEQ multiplex PCR, lists solely in-frame clones and lacks some. The sample lists around 60,000 clones; about 90% were seen once. Germline CDR1 reads SGHAT; CDR2 reads FQDESV (reference sequence). The germline V and J ends were trimmed by 6 bases and 5 bases, with 8 bases remaining between them. The CDR3 is 11 amino acids. V gene TRBV11-1 combines with J gene TRBJ2-7; perhaps TRBD1 as D (5 bases). The sequence was obtained from a female donor in good health, enrolled as a control in a pregnancy study. Sequenced here: CD4+ T cells from peripheral blood mononuclear cells, sampled after pregnancy. This CDR3 is CASRQGNEQYF. The CDR3 DNA reads TGTGCCAGCAGGCAGGGAAACGAGCAGTACTTC.